What follows are 32 T cell receptor beta chains derived from one specimen sequenced in a study of vaccination and CD4 T cells after COVID-19 (dated by TCRdb to between 2021 and 2023). The library was built by means of PCR. Sequencing was performed on an Illumina iSeq 100. DNA from cultured CD4+ T cells underwent TCR sequencing with the Oncomine TCR Beta short-read assay at the Johns Hopkins FTIC core. The public sequencing data were trimmed at Q25 with fastp and processed into clonotypes with MiXCR by TCRdb, which kept only in-frame beta chains. When rows share a CDR3 protein, they turn into one entry using the most common DNA and genes. The sample contains thousands of distinct CDR3 sequences, less than 40% of them found a single time. The ten most abundant clones make up around an eighth of the sample. The treatment or condition label of this sample denotes: approximately 9-day PBMC culture with coronavirus spike peptide pools or control peptides (ViraFEST assay). CD4+ T cells from unexposed donors were collected before the COVID-19 pandemic (2011-2018).

No cognate antigen is known for these TCRs. What was sequenced was CD4+ T cells from blood, cultured in vitro. The receptors were gathered from a human donor in good health.

In DNA form, the CDR3 reads TGTGCCAGCAGTTCCGCTCGGACTAGCGGTTCCTACGAGCAGTACTTC. Translating gives CASSSARTSGSYEQYF. The V call is TRBV27, the J call TRBJ2-7, with TRBD2 matching over 10 bases. The V and J ends lost 4 bases and 1 base, in that order; junction bases with no gene match: 7. This CDR3 has 16 residues. CDR1 and CDR2 (germline): MNHEY, SMNVEV (reference sequence).

The table lists this clonotype with a few counts. The chain is built from TRBV29-1 and TRBJ1-5; 11 bases line up with TRBD1. V lost 6 bases and J lost 6; bases outside the gene matches: 4. Germline lookup yields CDR1 SQVTM and CDR2 ANQGSEA. The CDR3 contains 13 residues. CDR3 nucleotide sequence: TGCAGCGTGTCCGGGACAGGGGGTCAGCCCCAGCATTTT. Amino acids: CSVSGTGGQPQHF.

The rearrangement uses TRBV7-8 and TRBJ1-5; D remains unclear. Germline values: CDR1 SGHVS, CDR2 FQNEAQ. Trimming left V 5 bases short and J 4 bases short, with 9 bases between. This CDR3 comprises 13 residues. CDR3 sequence: CASSPDWNQPQHF. DNA of the CDR3: TGTGCCAGCAGCCCCGACTGGAATCAGCCCCAGCATTTT.

V is TRBV10-2 and J is TRBJ1-5; 7 bases match TRBD1. The trim removed 5 bases at V and 4 bases at J, leaving 2 bases unmatched. Germline assignment: CDR1 WSHSY and CDR2 SAAADI. The CDR3 is made up of 13 amino acids. The CDR3 nucleotides are TGCGCCAGCAGTCCGACAGGGAATCAGCCCCAGCATTTT. Translated: CASSPTGNQPQHF.

The gene calls are TRBV7-9 and TRBJ1-2; D may be TRBD1 (6 bases). The CDR3 totals 15 residues. The germline V and J ends were trimmed by 5 bases and 4 bases, with 17 bases remaining between them. CDR1 is SEHNR, CDR2 FQNEAQ, per germline (reference sequence). In DNA, the CDR3 is TGTGCCAGCAGCACCGGAACAGGGTTCACCTATGGCTACACCTTC. This translates into CASSTGTGFTYGYTF.

The V gene is TRBV28, the J gene TRBJ2-3; 8 bases align to TRBD1. The CDR3 totals 15 residues. The ends lost 5 bases at V and 4 bases at J; junction bases unmatched: 8. Germline V CDR1 and CDR2: MDHEN, SYDVKM. The CDR3 sequence: CASSTPGQAADTQYF. The CDR3 DNA reads TGTGCCAGCAGTACCCCGGGACAGGCCGCAGATACGCAGTATTTT.

The rearrangement uses TRBV2 and TRBJ1-1; a weak D match, TRBD1 (5 bases). The CDR3 length is 14 residues. Germline assignment: CDR1 SNHLY and CDR2 FYNNEI. V gave up 4 bases and J gave up 4 bases, with 13 bases separating them. For the CDR3, the DNA is TGTGCCAGCAGTGCTTACGGGGCTAGCACTGAAGCTTTCTTT. Translating it yields CASSAYGASTEAFF.

The table lists this clonotype with a count of one. This sequence joins TRBV18 and TRBJ2-3, with TRBD2 identical over 7 bases. Germline V lookup: CDR1 KGHSH, CDR2 LQKENI. Losses at the gene ends were 4 bases for V and 1 base for J; bases not matched to a gene: 5. The CDR3 runs 15 residues. The DNA of the CDR3 is TGTGCCAGCTCACGGACTAGTGGGGGCACAGATACGCAGTATTTT. This sequence encodes CASSRTSGGTDTQYF.

The chain carries TRBV20-1 and TRBJ1-1; no firm D call. Trimming removed 7 bases from V and 3 bases from J, with 18 bases in between. Germline CDR1 DFQATT, CDR2 SNEGSKA (reference sequence). The length of the CDR3 is 14 residues. Written as DNA, the CDR3 is TGCAGTGTTAGTAAACTGATAGGAGACACTGAAGCTTTCTTT. Translation gives CSVSKLIGDTEAFF.

The rearrangement joins TRBV20-1 to TRBJ2-1; 12 bases match TRBD2. The CDR3 consists of 16 residues. V gave up 4 bases and J gave up 7 bases; unmatched junction bases: 11. Germline V gene sequence: CDR1 DFQATT, CDR2 SNEGSKA (reference sequence). For the CDR3, the DNA is TGCAGTGCTACGCCGGAGACTAGCGGGGGTTGGAATGAGCAGTTCTTC. This translates into CSATPETSGGWNEQFF.

This chain connects TRBV6-1 to TRBJ1-2, with a possible D match to TRBD1 (5 bases). This CDR3 contains 14 residues. V gave up 5 bases and J gave up 4 bases, with 14 bases separating them. CDR1 is MNHNS and CDR2 is SASEGT in the germline V gene. Written as DNA, the CDR3 is TGTGCCAGCAGTACGGACACGGGGGGCTATGGCTACACCTTC. It translates to CASSTDTGGYGYTF.

The genes are TRBV20-1 and TRBJ1-2; no firm D call. This CDR3 is built from 14 residues. Germline CDR1 DFQATT, CDR2 SNEGSKA (reference sequence). V was cut by 6 bases and J by 4 bases, with 18 bases left in between. The CDR3 DNA reads as TGCAGTGCCGAGGACCGCTCCCTAAGCTATGGCTACACCTTC. It yields the protein CSAEDRSLSYGYTF.

This clonotype was found a few times. This chain links TRBV20-1 with TRBJ1-1; TRBD1 aligns across 7 bases. From germline, CDR1 is DFQATT and CDR2 SNEGSKA (reference sequence). This CDR3 spans 13 amino acids. Trimming cost V 1 base and J 5 bases; bases outside gene matches: 4. The CDR3 DNA is TGCAGTGCTAGAGTTGTCAGGGGGACTGAAGCTTTCTTT. It translates to CSARVVRGTEAFF.

This clonotype has only a few counts. The V gene is TRBV7-2, the J gene TRBJ1-1; D remains ambiguous. The CDR3 has 16 amino acids. The V and J ends lost 0 bases and 5 bases respectively, with 16 bases between them. CDR1 and CDR2 (germline): SGHTA, FQGNSA. The CDR3 DNA reads as TGTGCCAGCAGCTTAGCGAATGGGGTTATGAGGACTGAAGCTTTCTTT. Its translation: CASSLANGVMRTEAFF.

V usage is TRBV7-9 and J usage is TRBJ1-1, with a possible D match to TRBD1 (5 bases). Trimming left V 6 bases short and J 0 bases short, with 20 bases between. Germline-derived CDR1 and CDR2 are SEHNR and FQNEAQ (reference sequence). The CDR3 extends over 17 amino acids. The CDR3 is CASRPPLRWGVNTEAFF. In DNA, the CDR3 is TGTGCCAGCAGGCCTCCATTAAGGTGGGGGGTGAACACTGAAGCTTTCTTT.

The chain carries TRBV6-1 and TRBJ2-3; 8 nucleotides line up with TRBD2. The CDR3 has 14 residues. Germline CDR1 MNHNS, CDR2 SASEGT. After removal of 6 bases from V and 1 base from J, the junction contained 3 bases not matched to a gene. The DNA for the CDR3 is TGTGCCAGCAGGGCTAGCGGGCGCACAGATACGCAGTATTTT. Translation: CASRASGRTDTQYF.

V is TRBV9 and J is TRBJ2-5; tentatively, D is TRBD2 (5 bases). The CDR3 runs 15 residues. V was shortened by 3 bases and J by 5 bases, with 17 bases between the two germline ends. CDR1 is SGDLS, CDR2 YYNGEE, per germline. The CDR3 here is CASSAGPRRRETQYF. In DNA form, the CDR3 reads TGTGCCAGCAGCGCAGGACCTAGGAGGAGGGAGACCCAGTACTTC.

This clonotype was seen more than once but under ten times. Here the CDR3 reads CASSSEYRLGYTF. CDR3 DNA sequence: TGTGCCAGCAGCTCAGAATATCGGCTCGGCTACACCTTC. The chain has TRBV7-2 and TRBJ1-2; D not resolved. CDR1 and CDR2 (germline): SGHTA, FQGNSA. The V end was cut by 4 bases, the J end by 8 bases, with 14 bases between. CDR3 length: 13 amino acids.

By proportion, this clonotype is medium-sized. The gene calls are TRBV6-2 or TRBV6-3 and TRBJ1-6; no clear D gene. Germline V gives CDR1 MNHEY, CDR2 SVGEGT. V was clipped by 0 bases and J by 9 bases, with 6 bases between them. This CDR3 region has 13 residues. The CDR3 DNA sequence: TGTGCCAGCAGTTACTCGCCTCCTTCACCCCTCCACTTT. Translated: CASSYSPPSPLHF.

The chain has TRBV28 and TRBJ2-3, with D perhaps matching TRBD2 (6 bases). Per germline, CDR1 MDHEN and CDR2 SYDVKM. The CDR3 extends over 14 amino acids. With 5 bases removed from V and 0 bases from J, the gap between germline ends came to 9 bases. CDR3 region: CASSRTISTDTQYF. CDR3 DNA sequence: TGTGCCAGCAGTAGGACTATTAGCACAGATACGCAGTATTTT.

This chain connects TRBV6-1 to TRBJ1-1, with 10 bases fitting TRBD1. This CDR3 contains 15 residues. The trim removed 6 bases at V and 4 bases at J, leaving 8 bases unmatched. Per germline, CDR1 MNHNS and CDR2 SASEGT. The chain's CDR3 is CASRSTGGMVTEAFF. The DNA for the CDR3 is TGTGCCAGCAGATCGACAGGGGGCATGGTCACTGAAGCTTTCTTT.

For this clonotype: Sequence at one end of the junction differs from germline and may be a read error. The chain joins TRBV5-1 to TRBJ1-2; D remains unclear. The CDR3 covers 14 residues. Germline CDR1 SGHRS, CDR2 YFSETQ. The CDR3 nucleotides are TGCGTCAGCAGCTTGAGTACGGACCTCTATGGCTACACCTTC. Translating gives CVSSLSTDLYGYTF.

The V gene is TRBV7-8, the J gene TRBJ2-1; 11 positions match TRBD2. There are 15 residues in the CDR3. CDR1 is SGHVS and CDR2 is FQNEAQ in the germline V gene. The J segment lost 5 bases and the V segment lost 8 bases, leaving 8 bases of the junction unmatched. CDR3 nucleotide sequence: TGTGCCAGCGTAGCGGGAGGGGGTTTGGACAATGAGCAGTTCTTC. Translating it yields CASVAGGGLDNEQFF. Filled out from reference TRBV7-8 and TRBJ2-1, the complete variable domain reads GAGVSQSPRYKVAKRGQDVALRCDPISGHVSLFWYQQALGQGPEFLTYFQNEAQLDKSGLPSDRFFAERPEGSVSTLKIQRTQQEDSAVYLCASVAGGGLDNEQFFGPGTRLTVL.

This chain uses TRBV6-1 with TRBJ1-1; 7 bases agree with TRBD1. Trimming removed 5 bases from V and 1 base from J; junction bases left unmatched: 31. This CDR3 region has 23 residues. Germline CDR1 reads MNHNS; CDR2 reads SASEGT. CDR3 sequence reads: CASSLGKDRVELVRRGANTEAFF. CDR3 DNA sequence: TGTGCCAGCAGTCTCGGGAAAGACAGGGTAGAGTTGGTCAGGAGGGGGGCGAACACTGAAGCTTTCTTT.

This clonotype was found a few times. This rearrangement joins TRBV7-8 to TRBJ1-3; D possibly corresponds to TRBD1 (6 bases). V lost 5 bases to trimming and J lost 3 bases, with 11 bases between them. The CDR3 is made up of 14 amino acids. Germline V CDR1 and CDR2: SGHVS, FQNEAQ. The CDR3 is CASSPRTVGNTIYF. For the CDR3, the DNA is TGTGCCAGCAGCCCTAGGACAGTTGGAAACACCATATATTTT.

The rearrangement joins TRBV6-1 to TRBJ1-5; 7 positions match TRBD1. The CDR3 extends over 14 amino acids. The germline V gene encodes CDR1 MNHNS and CDR2 SASEGT. J lost 6 bases, V lost 6 bases, and 8 bases had no gene match. The CDR3: CASRIQGSGQPQHF. CDR3 DNA: TGTGCCAGCAGAATACAGGGGTCGGGTCAGCCCCAGCATTTT.

This clonotype was seen only a few times. This chain links TRBV19 with TRBJ1-2; 9 bases map to TRBD1. CDR3 length: 13 amino acids. The germline gives CDR1 LNHDA, CDR2 SQIVND (reference sequence). V was pared by 5 bases and J by 10 bases, with 8 bases of the junction left unmatched. The chain's CDR3 is CASSPGQGLYYTF. The DNA of the CDR3 is TGTGCCAGTAGTCCGGGACAGGGTCTGTACTACACCTTC.

The gene calls are TRBV28 and TRBJ2-3; maybe TRBD1 (5 bases). The CDR3 has 15 residues. Germline CDR1 and CDR2: MDHEN and SYDVKM. The V end lost 5 bases, the J end lost 2 bases, and 14 bases lay between the germline ends. CDR3 protein: CASSPPGPSTDTQYF. The CDR3 DNA follows: TGTGCCAGCAGTCCTCCAGGGCCTTCCACAGATACGCAGTATTTT. Together with reference TRBV28 and TRBJ2-3, the CDR3 gives the full variable domain: DVKVTQSSRYLVKRTGEKVFLECVQDMDHENMFWYRQDPGLGLRLIYFSYDVKMKEKGDIPEGYSVSREKKERFSLILESASTNQTSMYLCASSPPGPSTDTQYFGPGTRLTVL.

This clonotype came up a few times. The chain carries TRBV6-1 and TRBJ1-2; 7 bases are a match to TRBD1. V was pared by 7 bases and J by 3 bases, with 2 bases of the junction left unmatched. Per the germline V gene, CDR1 is MNHNS and CDR2 is SASEGT. The length of the CDR3 is 12 residues. The CDR3: CASTTGDYGYTF. CDR3 in DNA: TGTGCCAGCACCACAGGGGACTATGGCTACACCTTC.

In DNA, the CDR3 is TGTGCCAGCCCTACCCCTCGCGACAGAGACTCTGGAAACACCATATATTTT. As protein: CASPTPRDRDSGNTIYF. The chain couples TRBV27 to TRBJ1-3, with a possible D match to TRBD1 (5 bases). The CDR3 spans 17 residues. The V and J ends lost 8 bases and 0 bases respectively, with 20 bases between them. In germline, CDR1 is MNHEY, CDR2 SMNVEV (reference sequence).

This chain joins TRBV7-8 and TRBJ2-5, with D tentatively TRBD1 (6 bases). This CDR3 region has 15 residues. Trimming cost V 4 bases and J 1 base, with 13 bases left between them. Germline CDR1 reads SGHVS; CDR2 reads FQNEAQ. The CDR3 loop reads CASSYLGQIQETQYF. The CDR3 DNA sequence: TGTGCCAGCAGCTACCTCGGACAGATCCAAGAGACCCAGTACTTC. Filled out from reference TRBV7-8 and TRBJ2-5, the complete variable domain reads GAGVSQSPRYKVAKRGQDVALRCDPISGHVSLFWYQQALGQGPEFLTYFQNEAQLDKSGLPSDRFFAERPEGSVSTLKIQRTQQEDSAVYLCASSYLGQIQETQYFGPGTRLLVL.

The chain is built from TRBV27 and TRBJ1-6; D is uncertain. V was cut by 4 bases and J by 6 bases, with 13 bases left in between. Germline-derived CDR1 and CDR2 are MNHEY and SMNVEV (reference sequence). The CDR3 length is 15 residues. CDR3 sequence (DNA): TGTGCCAGCAGTTCGGGGTTAGTAAGTAATTCACCCCTCCACTTT. Protein: CASSSGLVSNSPLHF.